The next 11 T cell receptor beta chains were all read from a single sample in a study of blood T cell repertoires in COVID-19. The data were produced by immunoSEQ multiplex PCR, yet TCRdb's version contains in-frame clones alone and is incomplete. The data show roughly 86,000 clones, around four fifths seen once. The specimen was peripheral blood. Receptors originate from a man in his forties or fifties with acute or convalescent COVID-19.

The genes are TRBV6-5 and TRBJ1-2, with TRBD1 as a possible D gene (6 bases). Germline CDR1 and CDR2: MNHEY and SVGAGI. The V end was cut by 5 bases, the J end by 2 bases, with 12 bases between. The CDR3 contains 14 residues. The CDR3 reads CASSTRDKNYGYTF. CDR3 sequence (DNA): TGTGCCAGCAGTACCCGGGACAAGAACTATGGCTACACCTTC.

V and J are TRBV12-2 and TRBJ1-1; the D call TRBD1 from the table was never checked on the DNA. TRBV12-2 is a listed pseudogene. The CDR3 has 15 amino acids. The CDR3 DNA follows: TGTGCAAGTCGCTCCTGCTGGACAGGGAGCACTGAAGCTTTCTTT. This sequence encodes CASRSCWTGSTEAFF.

The chain links TRBV27 to TRBJ2-2, with D possibly matching TRBD2 (6 bases). The CDR3 extends over 15 amino acids. The germline gives CDR1 MNHEY, CDR2 SMNVEV (reference sequence). V was trimmed by 5 bases and J by 4 bases, leaving 14 bases between them. CDR3 DNA sequence: TGTGCCAGCAGTCCCCAGACACTAGCCACCGGGGAGCTGTTTTTT. Protein sequence: CASSPQTLATGELFF.

The CDR3, as DNA: TGTGCCAGCAGCCCTTTAGGAGCGGGAGGGGCTGAGCAGTTCTTC. Its translation is CASSPLGAGGAEQFF. V is TRBV7-9 and J is TRBJ2-1; 10 nucleotides align to TRBD2. Trimming took 5 bases from V and 9 from J; bases not matched to a gene: 10. Germline-derived CDR1 and CDR2 are SEHNR and FQNEAQ (reference sequence). This CDR3 contains 15 residues.

The J gene is TRBJ2-7, the V gene TRBV12-5; D is ambiguous. Germline V gene data show CDR1 as LGHNT and CDR2 as FRNRAP. The CDR3 runs to 12 residues. The V end was cut by 9 bases, the J end by 3 bases, with 12 bases between. The DNA for the CDR3 is TGTGCTAGCTGCTACAGCCACTACGAGCAGTACTTC. Translated, it gives CASCYSHYEQYF.

J is TRBJ2-1 and V is TRBV20-1, with D possibly matching TRBD2 (5 bases). V was cut by 2 bases and J by 9 bases, with 8 bases left in between. CDR3 length: 11 residues. Germline-derived CDR1 and CDR2 are DFQATT and SNEGSKA (reference sequence). In DNA form, the CDR3 reads TGCAGTGCTAGAAAAGCGGTTGAGCAGTTCTTC. Amino acid sequence: CSARKAVEQFF.

The CDR3, as DNA: TGTGCCATCAGGGGGACAGGGGGGTCTAATGAAAAACTGTTTTTT. Protein: CAIRGTGGSNEKLFF. The rearrangement joins TRBV10-3 to TRBJ1-4; TRBD1 agrees at 11 bases. Germline CDR1 is ENHRY and CDR2 is SYGVKD. The CDR3 extends over 15 amino acids. With V trimmed by 6 bases and J by 3 bases, 3 bases remained unmatched.

The chain links TRBV27 to TRBJ1-2; D gene uncertain. Per germline, CDR1 MNHEY and CDR2 SMNVEV (reference sequence). With 2 bases removed from V and 1 base from J, the gap between germline ends came to 20 bases. The CDR3 consists of 18 residues. This CDR3 is CASSLRSLRGASNYGYTF. The CDR3, as DNA: TGTGCCAGCAGTTTAAGGAGTCTTCGGGGTGCAAGTAACTATGGCTACACCTTC.

This clone appeared a few times. J is TRBJ1-5 and V is TRBV5-1; D not certain. Trimming removed 4 bases from V and 1 base from J, with 12 bases in between. Germline V gene lookup returns CDR1 SGHRS and CDR2 YFSETQ. This CDR3 region has 15 residues. This chain's CDR3 is CASSREGRSNQPQHF. DNA for the CDR3: TGCGCCAGCAGCAGGGAAGGGAGGAGCAATCAGCCCCAGCATTTT.

The CDR3 DNA reads as TGCGCCAGCAGCCAAACAACCGGGACAGGCGTCTCTAATGAAAAACTGTTTTTT. Protein product: CASSQTTGTGVSNEKLFF. This sequence joins TRBV4-3 and TRBJ1-4; 8 bases align to TRBD1. Germline CDR1 reads LGHNA; CDR2 reads YSLEER. V lost 2 bases to trimming and J lost 3 bases; unmatched junction nucleotides: 11. This CDR3 contains 18 residues.

The V gene is TRBV4-2, the J gene TRBJ2-5, with a weak D call TRBD2 (6 bases). Per germline, CDR1 LGHNA and CDR2 YNFKEQ. The CDR3 consists of 16 residues. Deletions cut 0 bases from V and 2 bases from J, with 13 bases between. CDR3 nucleotide sequence: TGTGCCAGCAGCCAAGATTCCGGGACTTTTCAAGAGACCCAGTACTTC. It translates to CASSQDSGTFQETQYF.